These 24 T cell receptor beta chains originate from one sample sequenced in a study of type 1 and type 2 diabetes patients. Amplification started from genomic DNA. The TCR beta CDR3 region was amplified using 30 forward and 13 reverse primers. TCRdb reanalysed the multiplex PCR reads using MiXCR and keeps one entry per CDR3 protein. Counted here are 270,000 or so distinct CDR3 sequences, around 47% occurring once; the ten biggest clones make up roughly 13%. Sequencing was performed on peripheral blood mononuclear cells (PBMCs). The receptors originated from a man in his late teens or twenties with type 2 diabetes.

The V call is TRBV6-2 or TRBV6-3, the J call TRBJ1-2; D is uncertain. CDR1 and CDR2 from the germline V gene are MNHEY and SVGEGT. The CDR3 spans 13 residues. Trimming shortened V by 10 bases and J by 8 bases, and 20 bases separated the two germline ends. DNA of the CDR3: TGTGCCACCCTGGACCCCCCGGACTCCGGCTACACCTTC. Protein: CATLDPPDSGYTF.

The V and J genes are TRBV6-1 and TRBJ2-5, with a weak D call TRBD2 (6 bases). Germline CDR1 and CDR2: MNHNS and SASEGT. Trimming removed 3 bases at V and 4 bases at J, with 15 bases between. The CDR3 has 15 amino acids. CDR3 protein: CASSETASELETQYF. CDR3 DNA: TGTGCCAGCAGTGAGACAGCTAGCGAGCTAGAGACCCAGTACTTC.

This clonotype was seen just once. Possible read error: a much larger clone is one base away. The CDR3 does not close with the conserved phenylalanine or tryptophan, likely indicating a read error. The chain employs TRBV25-1 and TRBJ2-7; 8 bases align to TRBD2. This CDR3 is 15 amino acids long. Germline V gives CDR1 MGHDK, CDR2 SYGVNS. J gave up 6 bases and V 3 bases, and 10 bases lay outside the gene matches. The CDR3 spells CASSEGTSGGREQYI. DNA for the CDR3: TGTGCCAGCAGTGAGGGTACGAGCGGGGGTCGCGAGCAGTACATC.

This clonotype was observed once. This sequence joins TRBV7-3 and TRBJ1-2; 7 positions agree with TRBD1. CDR3 length equals 13 residues. The V segment lost 6 bases and the J segment 3 bases; nucleotides outside the gene matches: 4. Germline assignment: CDR1 SGHTA and CDR2 FQGTGA. CDR3 in DNA: TGTGCCAGCAGGAATGACAGGGACTATGGCTACACCTTC. It codes for CASRNDRDYGYTF.

This clonotype was observed at least ten times. The rearrangement joins TRBV15 to TRBJ2-5; a weak D match, TRBD2 (7 bases). The CDR3 is 15 amino acids. Germline CDR1 is LNHNV and CDR2 is YYDKDF (reference sequence). Trimming pared 7 bases from V and 2 bases from J, leaving 17 bases between. The chain's CDR3 is CATKLVEGGQETQYF. The DNA of the CDR3 is TGTGCCACCAAACTAGTAGAGGGGGGGCAAGAGACCCAGTACTTC.

V usage is TRBV20-1 and J usage is TRBJ2-2, with 16 bases that match TRBD2. This CDR3 has 19 amino acids. Trimming at V came to 0 bases and at J to 7 bases, leaving 11 bases not matched to a gene. Germline-derived CDR1 and CDR2 are DFQATT and SNEGSKA (reference sequence). CDR3 nucleotides: TGCAGTGCTAGAGATTCGGGTGGGACTAGCGGGAGGGGGATCGGGGAGCTGTTTTTT. Residues: CSARDSGGTSGRGIGELFF.

The rearrangement joins TRBV6-2 or TRBV6-3 to TRBJ2-3, with 8 nucleotides matching TRBD2. Germline trimming cut 5 bases from V and 2 bases from J; bases unmatched to any gene: 9. The V gene's germline CDR1 is MNHEY and CDR2 SVGEGT. The CDR3 is 16 residues long. CDR3 region: CASSGRFSGTTDTQYF. The CDR3 DNA is TGTGCCAGCAGTGGCCGCTTTAGCGGGACCACAGATACGCAGTATTTT.

This clonotype occurred a few times. V and J are TRBV7-2 and TRBJ2-3; 11 bases align to TRBD2. CDR1 is SGHTA and CDR2 is FQGNSA in the germline V gene. The CDR3 contains 16 residues. V was clipped by 5 bases and J by 2 bases; unmatched bases: 6. The CDR3 loop reads CASSPRLAGTTDTQYF. The CDR3 nucleotides are TGTGCCAGCAGCCCCCGACTAGCGGGGACCACAGATACGCAGTATTTT.

The chain uses TRBV20-1 and TRBJ2-1; the match to TRBD2 covers 7 bases. Germline CDR1 and CDR2: DFQATT and SNEGSKA (reference sequence). The ends lost 4 bases at V and 5 bases at J; junction bases unmatched: 5. CDR3 length equals 13 residues. Here the CDR3 DNA reads TGCAGTGCTACTACTAGCGCCGACAATGAGCAGTTCTTC. Protein product: CSATTSADNEQFF.

V gene TRBV27 combines with J gene TRBJ2-7; D is possibly TRBD2 (6 bases). The J call may be in error: the DNA end matches TRBJ2-1 better. The CDR3 runs to 16 residues. The germline CDR1 and CDR2 sequences are MNHEY and SMNVEV (reference sequence). CDR3 in DNA: TGTGCCAGCAGTCCGTACGAGCGGGCTTTGTCCGATGAGCAGTTCTTC. Translated, it gives CASSPYERALSDEQFF.

The chain is built from TRBV20-1 and TRBJ2-7, with TRBD2 as a possible D gene (5 bases). The J call is uncertain, as TRBJ2-1 better fits the DNA end. CDR3 length: 14 amino acids. The V gene's germline CDR1 is DFQATT and CDR2 SNEGSKA (reference sequence). The CDR3 loop reads CSANKLAGHNEQFF. CDR3 in DNA: TGCAGTGCTAATAAGCTGGCGGGCCATAATGAGCAGTTCTTC.

This clonotype was seen only a few times. The V call is TRBV20-1, the J call TRBJ2-2, with 9 bases fitting TRBD2. This CDR3 has 18 amino acids. The germline gives CDR1 DFQATT, CDR2 SNEGSKA (reference sequence). The junction had 9 bases not matched to a gene; V was cut back by 0 bases and J by 1 base. The chain's CDR3 is CSARELAGGRRNTGELFF. The CDR3 bases are TGCAGTGCTAGAGAACTCGCGGGAGGGAGGAGGAACACCGGGGAGCTGTTTTTT.

The V gene is TRBV6-5, the J gene TRBJ2-1; TRBD1 matches at 8 bases. V shed 6 bases and J 5 bases; nucleotides not matched to a gene: 6. Per the germline V gene, CDR1 is MNHEY and CDR2 is SVGAGI. The CDR3 sequence is 14 residues long. In DNA form, the CDR3 reads TGTGCCAGCAGGGGGACAGGAATTAACAATGAGCAGTTCTTC. Translation: CASRGTGINNEQFF.

The chain recombines TRBV30 with TRBJ2-3, with unresolved D. With 0 bases removed from V and 0 bases from J, the gap between germline ends came to 16 bases. The length of the CDR3 is 17 residues. The germline CDR1 and CDR2 sequences are GTSNPN and SVGIG (reference sequence). This chain's CDR3 is CAWSVLAPRTSTDTQYF. The CDR3 DNA is TGTGCCTGGAGTGTACTGGCCCCCCGAACTAGCACAGATACGCAGTATTTT. Based on the CDR3 plus reference TRBV30 and TRBJ2-3, the full variable domain is SQTIHQWPATLVQPVGSPLSLECTVEGTSNPNLYWYRQAAGRGLQLLFYSVGIGQISSEVPQNLSASRPQDRQFILSSKKLLLSDSGFYLCAWSVLAPRTSTDTQYFGPGTRLTVL.

V is TRBV9 and J is TRBJ2-7; no clear D. CDR1 and CDR2 from the germline V gene are SGDLS and YYNGEE. Trimming removed 0 bases at V and 1 base at J, with 8 bases between. This CDR3 contains 14 residues. The CDR3 reads CASSVGVGSYEQYF. CDR3 sequence (DNA): TGTGCCAGCAGCGTAGGTGTCGGATCCTACGAGCAGTACTTC.

V gene TRBV15 combines with J gene TRBJ2-7, with TRBD1 matching over 9 bases. This CDR3 spans 15 amino acids. Germline V CDR1 and CDR2: LNHNV, YYDKDF (reference sequence). The junction had 10 bases not matched to a gene; V was cut back by 8 bases and J by 2 bases. CDR3 protein: CATRRDRDSPYEQYF. CDR3 DNA: TGTGCCACCCGACGGGACAGGGACAGCCCCTACGAGCAGTACTTC.

The chain is built from TRBV20-1 and TRBJ1-1, with 7 bases aligning to TRBD1. Trimming took 6 bases from V and 1 from J; bases not matched to a gene: 5. Germline CDR1 reads DFQATT; CDR2 reads SNEGSKA (reference sequence). This CDR3 region has 13 residues. The CDR3 bases are TGCAGTGCAGGTGGGACAGAGAACACTGAAGCTTTCTTT. Translated: CSAGGTENTEAFF.

This clonotype has only a few counts. V is TRBV20-1 and J is TRBJ1-2, with a tentative D call TRBD1 (5 bases). V lost 8 bases and J lost 2, with 21 bases in between. The CDR3 loop spans 15 amino acids. Per the germline V gene, CDR1 is DFQATT and CDR2 is SNEGSKA (reference sequence). The CDR3 DNA reads TGCAGTACACCTCACCCCCGACAGACCAACTATGGCTACACCTTC. Translated: CSTPHPRQTNYGYTF.

This sequence joins TRBV20-1 and TRBJ2-7; perhaps TRBD2 as D (6 bases). Germline lookup yields CDR1 DFQATT and CDR2 SNEGSKA (reference sequence). CDR3 size: 15 residues. With 3 bases removed from V and 1 base from J, the gap between germline ends came to 16 bases. DNA for the CDR3: TGCAGTGCTAGGAGACCAGGGCGGGATTCCTACGAGCAGTACTTC. The encoded protein is CSARRPGRDSYEQYF.

This clonotype was seen more than once but under ten times. The chain carries TRBV15 and TRBJ2-1, with TRBD1 identical over 11 bases. V was pared by 1 base and J by 5 bases, with 1 base of the junction left unmatched. This CDR3 has 15 amino acids. Germline-derived CDR1 and CDR2 are LNHNV and YYDKDF (reference sequence). CDR3 DNA: TGTGCCACCAGCAGAGGGGGACAGGGGGACAATGAGCAGTTCTTC. Residues: CATSRGGQGDNEQFF.

CDR3 coding DNA: TGTGCCAGCGATCAGGGGGGCCCTCTGGCCAAAAACATTCAGTACTTC. Amino acids: CASDQGGPLAKNIQYF. The genes are TRBV6-1 and TRBJ2-4; possibly TRBD1 for D (7 bases). The CDR3 loop spans 16 amino acids. CDR1 is MNHNS, CDR2 SASEGT, per germline. Between the trimmed V and J ends, which lost 8 bases and 1 base, there was a span of 18 bases.

This clonotype has a handful of counts. The rearrangement uses TRBV6-2 or TRBV6-3 and TRBJ2-5, with D uncertain. The germline V and J ends were trimmed by 5 bases and 4 bases, with 17 bases remaining between them. This CDR3 region has 15 residues. The germline CDR1 and CDR2 sequences are MNHEY and SVGEGT. The CDR3: CASSTDSSPGETQYF. CDR3 sequence (DNA): TGTGCCAGCAGTACCGATTCTAGTCCAGGAGAGACCCAGTACTTC.

The rearrangement uses TRBV15 and TRBJ1-2, with 11 bases matching TRBD1. The CDR3 sequence is 18 residues long. CDR1 LNHNV and CDR2 YYDKDF come from the germline V gene (reference sequence). V was pared by 2 bases and J by 4 bases, with 12 bases of the junction left unmatched. The CDR3 reads CATSRIPGQGGQTYGYTF. The CDR3 nucleotides are TGTGCCACCAGCAGAATACCGGGACAGGGGGGCCAAACCTATGGCTACACCTTC.

V is TRBV19 and J is TRBJ1-5, with D tentatively TRBD1 (6 bases). Trimming stripped 2 bases from V and 0 bases from J, with 17 bases between. CDR1 and CDR2 (germline): LNHDA, SQIVND (reference sequence). The CDR3 loop spans 18 amino acids. CDR3 residues: CASSIPAGEPISNQPQHF. The CDR3 bases are TGTGCCAGTAGTATACCGGCAGGGGAACCAATTAGCAATCAGCCCCAGCATTTT. The full variable domain, its missing parts supplied by reference TRBV19 and TRBJ1-5, is DGGITQSPKYLFRKEGQNVTLSCEQNLNHDAMYWYRQDPGQGLRLIYYSQIVNDFQKGDIAEGYSVSREKKESFPLTVTSAQKNPTAFYLCASSIPAGEPISNQPQHFGDGTRLSIL.